The 16 T cell receptor beta chains below were found in one sample sequenced in a study of blood T cell repertoires in COVID-19. Clones were sequenced by immunoSEQ multiplex PCR, and TCRdb holds only the in-frame ones, with some missing. Of about 80,000 clones in the sample, around 90% are singletons; the top ten hold 4.3%. The source material was peripheral blood. These receptor sequences come from a woman at least 80 years old with active or convalescent COVID-19.

The gene calls are TRBV28 and TRBJ2-7; no reliable D call. CDR1 and CDR2 from the germline V gene are MDHEN and SYDVKM. CDR3 length: 13 amino acids. Trimming took 1 base from V and 3 from J, leaving 7 bases between them. The CDR3 DNA reads as TGTGCCAGCAGTTTATTAGAATACTACGAGCAGTACTTC. Protein: CASSLLEYYEQYF.

This clone has a single count. The V and J genes are TRBV27 and TRBJ2-5; TRBD2 aligns across 8 bases. This CDR3 has 14 amino acids. Germline CDR1 and CDR2: MNHEY and SMNVEV (reference sequence). After removal of 5 bases from V and 2 bases from J, the junction contained 4 bases not matched to a gene. In nucleotides, the CDR3 is TGTGCCAGCAGTAGTAAGCGGGAGCAAGAGACCCAGTACTTC. Translation gives CASSSKREQETQYF.

The chain links TRBV5-6 to TRBJ2-7; TRBD2 matches at 12 bases. CDR3 length: 14 residues. CDR1 is SGHDT and CDR2 is YYEEEE in the germline V gene. With V trimmed by 4 bases and J by 3 bases, 2 bases remained unmatched. The DNA for the CDR3 is TGTGCCAGCAGCCCGGGACTAGCGGGCTACGAGCAGTACTTC. This codes for CASSPGLAGYEQYF.

The V and J genes are TRBV6-2 or TRBV6-3 and TRBJ2-1, with 7 bases that match TRBD1. This CDR3 is built from 12 residues. Germline assignment: CDR1 MNHEY and CDR2 SVGEGT. V lost 6 bases and J lost 10; bases outside the gene matches: 6. CDR3 sequence: CASSPRGWEQFF. The CDR3 coding sequence is TGTGCCAGCAGCCCCAGGGGGTGGGAGCAGTTCTTC.

Written as DNA, the CDR3 is TGTGCCAGTAGTATACAGGGAATTGGTAGCGGCCGACACAATGAGCAGTTCTTC. This translates into CASSIQGIGSGRHNEQFF. This sequence joins TRBV19 and TRBJ2-1, with D maybe TRBD2 (6 bases). The CDR3 length is 18 residues. Between the trimmed V and J ends, which lost 2 bases and 5 bases, there was a span of 22 bases. Germline V gene data show CDR1 as LNHDA and CDR2 as SQIVND (reference sequence).

By share, this clone ranks as medium-sized (0.01 to 0.1%). This chain connects TRBV28 to TRBJ1-1; D remains ambiguous. CDR3 size: 13 residues. The V end lost 6 bases, the J end lost 5 bases, and 13 bases lay between the germline ends. Germline V gives CDR1 MDHEN, CDR2 SYDVKM. Written as DNA, the CDR3 is TGTGCCAGCAGCCACGGCAGGTGGACTGAAGCTTTCTTT. Its translation: CASSHGRWTEAFF. Drawing the rest from reference TRBV28 and TRBJ1-1, the complete variable domain is DVKVTQSSRYLVKRTGEKVFLECVQDMDHENMFWYRQDPGLGLRLIYFSYDVKMKEKGDIPEGYSVSREKKERFSLILESASTNQTSMYLCASSHGRWTEAFFGQGTRLTVV.

This clone was detected once. The chain is built from TRBV6-5 and TRBJ2-3, with D maybe TRBD2 (6 bases). This CDR3 region has 15 residues. V was shortened by 6 bases and J by 1 base, with 14 bases between the two germline ends. Per germline, CDR1 MNHEY and CDR2 SVGAGI. The CDR3 DNA follows: TGTGCCAGCAGCGGCCCGGGACTTGGCACAGATACGCAGTATTTT. Encoded protein: CASSGPGLGTDTQYF.

CDR3 sequence: CASSLGTGTGGTGELFF. The DNA for the CDR3 is TGTGCCAGTAGTTTGGGGACCGGGACAGGGGGCACCGGGGAGCTGTTTTTT. This chain connects TRBV19 to TRBJ2-2; TRBD1 agrees at 11 bases. CDR1 is LNHDA, CDR2 SQIVND, per germline (reference sequence). The CDR3 is 17 amino acids. J gave up 4 bases and V 5 bases, and 9 bases lay outside the gene matches.

The J gene is TRBJ1-1, the V gene TRBV28, with 7 positions matching TRBD1. CDR3 length: 15 residues. J was trimmed by 8 bases and V by 4 bases; bases with no gene match: 13. Germline loops: CDR1 MDHEN, CDR2 SYDVKM. Here the CDR3 reads CASSSPGTATPEAFF. The CDR3 nucleotides read TGTGCCAGCAGTTCACCGGGGACAGCCACCCCCGAAGCTTTCTTT.

The chain carries TRBV7-2 and TRBJ1-1; D is ambiguous. CDR1 is SGHTA, CDR2 FQGNSA, per germline. V shed 1 base and J shed 7 bases, with 10 bases lying between them. CDR3 size: 13 residues. CDR3 region: CASSLGEGLEAFF. In nucleotides, the CDR3 is TGTGCCAGCAGCTTAGGGGAGGGTCTTGAAGCTTTCTTT.

V usage is TRBV24-1 and J usage is TRBJ1-5; D is uncertain. Germline V lookup: CDR1 KGHDR, CDR2 SFDVKD. Trimming pared 4 bases from V and 0 bases from J, leaving 9 bases between. This CDR3 has 15 residues. CDR3 residues: CATSEGRYSNQPQHF. DNA of the CDR3: TGTGCCACCAGTGAGGGCAGATATAGCAATCAGCCCCAGCATTTT.

The chain has TRBV6-1 and TRBJ2-1, with a weak D call TRBD2 (5 bases). CDR1 and CDR2 (germline): MNHNS, SASEGT. Trimming took off 8 bases at V and 16 bases at J, with 24 bases between the two ends. This CDR3 has 13 amino acids. CDR3 DNA: TGTGCCAGCTCTGGCGAAGGGTTGGGAGAACCATTCTTC. As protein: CASSGEGLGEPFF.

The chain recombines TRBV5-6 with TRBJ2-1, with 10 bases aligning to TRBD2. This CDR3 is 15 amino acids long. V lost 1 base and J lost 9; bases outside the gene matches: 7. Germline CDR1 reads SGHDT; CDR2 reads YYEEEE. This chain's CDR3 is CASSLWLAGVGEQFF. CDR3 DNA: TGTGCCAGCAGCTTGTGGCTAGCGGGAGTTGGTGAGCAGTTCTTC.

Only one count was recorded for this clone. This sequence joins TRBV7-2 and TRBJ1-2; 9 bases align to TRBD1. Trimming cost V 3 bases and J 4 bases; bases outside gene matches: 6. The CDR3 is made up of 15 amino acids. CDR1 and CDR2 (germline): SGHTA, FQGNSA. Here the CDR3 reads CASSLLTGGGYGYTF. For the CDR3, the DNA is TGTGCCAGCAGCTTGCTGACAGGGGGTGGCTATGGCTACACCTTC.

This clone appeared once. The V call is TRBV6-6, the J call TRBJ2-1; TRBD2 matches 12 bases. The CDR3 consists of 15 residues. CDR1 MNHNY and CDR2 SVGAGI come from the germline V gene (reference sequence). Trimming at V came to 5 bases and at J to 7 bases, leaving 6 bases not matched to a gene. The CDR3: CASSETSGRLNEQFF. CDR3 DNA: TGTGCCAGCAGTGAGACTAGCGGGAGACTTAATGAGCAGTTCTTC.

The J gene is TRBJ1-1, the V gene TRBV11-2; 7 bases map to TRBD1. CDR3 length: 15 amino acids. V lost 5 bases, J lost 3 bases, and 9 bases stayed unmatched. From germline, CDR1 is SGHAT and CDR2 FQNNGV. The CDR3 sequence is CASSAETGRDTEAFF. The CDR3 DNA reads as TGTGCCAGCAGCGCCGAGACAGGGCGAGACACTGAAGCTTTCTTT.